A single sample gave rise to the 32 T cell receptor beta chains below, sequenced in a study of T cells in women clearing cervical HPV infection. TCRdb keeps only in-frame clones here, not all; method: immunoSEQ multiplex PCR. Its clone listing holds more than 25,000 clones. Sequenced material: blood buffy coat. The receptors were sampled from a woman aged 18-70 years with a cervical HPV16 infection that either progressed to CIN3+ or cleared (not recorded which).

With regard to this clone: The read finishes 3 residues shy of the CDR3 end, and the germline J gene is used to complete it. The chain employs TRBV3-1 (or the pseudogene TRBV3-2) and TRBJ2-2; D is perhaps TRBD1 (5 bases). Between the trimmed V and J ends, which lost 4 bases and 3 bases, there was a span of 12 bases. The germline CDR1 and CDR2 sequences are LGHDT and YNNKEL (reference sequence). This CDR3 comprises 15 residues. CDR3 region: CASSPPRQYTGELFF. The CDR3 bases that were read are TGTGCCAGCAGCCCCCCAAGACAGTACACCGGGGAG.

Comments on this clone: The read comes to an end 3 residues before the CDR3 does, leaving the germline J gene to fill in the end. The rearrangement joins TRBV5-8 to TRBJ2-3; TRBD2 matches 8 bases. CDR3 length: 14 residues. Germline V gene data show CDR1 as SGHTS and CDR2 as YDEGEE. J gave up 4 bases and V 9 bases, and 10 bases lay outside the gene matches. The CDR3: CATSGGGRADTQYF. The sequenced part of the CDR3 DNA is TGTGCCACCTCGGGAGGGGGTAGGGCAGATACG.

Note on this clone: Sequencing ends 3 residues short of the CDR3 end; the germline J gene provides the rest. This sequence joins TRBV10-3 and TRBJ1-2; a weak D match, TRBD1 (6 bases). CDR3 length equals 11 residues. Germline V lookup: CDR1 ENHRY, CDR2 SYGVKD. V shed 7 bases and J shed 6 bases, with 9 bases lying between them. The sequenced part of the CDR3 DNA is TGTGCCATCAACCAGGGGAATGGC. It specifies CAINQGNG. The whole CDR3 sequence is CAINQGNGYTF.

About this clone: Sequencing ends 3 residues short of the CDR3 end; the germline J gene provides the rest. The V and J genes are TRBV11-3 and TRBJ1-6; tentative D call: TRBD1 (5 bases). The CDR3 consists of 13 residues. Trimming stripped 5 bases from V and 10 bases from J, with 12 bases between. Germline CDR1 SGHNT, CDR2 YENEEA. The CDR3 DNA, read in part, is TGTGCCAGCAGCGCAGCCGAGGGGTCACCC. As protein: CASSAAEGSP. The entire CDR3 is CASSAAEGSPLHF.

About this clone itself: Coverage ceases 3 residues before the CDR3 finishes, and the germline J gene fills in the end. The chain recombines TRBV20-1 with TRBJ1-2; 8 nucleotides line up with TRBD1. Per germline, CDR1 DFQATT and CDR2 SNEGSKA (reference sequence). There are 14 residues in the CDR3. The trim removed 4 bases at V and 4 bases at J, leaving 8 bases unmatched. The CDR3: CSAIGQGESYGYTF. The sequenced CDR3 bases are TGCAGTGCTATCGGACAGGGAGAGAGCTATGGC.

As for this clone: The DNA ends 3 residues before the CDR3 does, and the rest of the CDR3 is filled in from the germline J gene. The chain recombines TRBV14 with TRBJ2-2; maybe TRBD1 (6 bases). This CDR3 has 19 amino acids. Per germline, CDR1 SGHDN and CDR2 FVKESK. The V gene lost 0 bases and the J gene lost 6 bases, with 23 bases spanning the gap. CDR3 residues: CASSQDMGRTALQAGELFF. The DNA read from the CDR3 is TGTGCCAGCAGCCAAGATATGGGGCGGACAGCTTTACAAGCCGGGGAG.

The CDR3 is CASSGGQVTIGNTEAFF. The CDR3 bases that were read are TGCGCCAGCAGCGGGGGACAGGTCACCATCGGGAACACTGAA. V usage is TRBV5-1 and J usage is TRBJ1-1; 8 bases are a match to TRBD1. Coverage ceases 3 residues before the CDR3 finishes, and the germline J gene fills in the end. The CDR3 runs 17 residues. Germline V lookup: CDR1 SGHRS, CDR2 YFSETQ. The V segment lost 4 bases and the J segment 1 base; nucleotides outside the gene matches: 12.

This clone is called medium-sized based on its frequency. Read coverage stops 3 residues before the CDR3 terminus; the germline J gene supplies the remainder. V and J are TRBV14 and TRBJ2-7; D ambiguous. V lost 2 bases to trimming and J lost 3 bases, with 8 bases between them. CDR1 is SGHDN, CDR2 FVKESK, per germline. CDR3 size: 13 residues. The CDR3 DNA, read in part, is TGTGCCAGCAGCCAACTAGGTTTCTACGAG. As protein: CASSQLGFYE. The complete CDR3 protein is CASSQLGFYEQYF.

To note about this clone: The read gets to within 3 residues of the CDR3 end, and the germline J gene fills in the rest. This chain uses TRBV5-4 with TRBJ2-5; TRBD1 matches 9 bases. The CDR3 sequence is 16 residues long. J gave up 5 bases and V 3 bases, and 11 bases lay outside the gene matches. CDR1 and CDR2 (germline): SGHNT, YYREEE (reference sequence). Incomplete CDR3 DNA: TGTGCCAGCAGCTCGCCGGGACAGGGAAGAGGGGAGACC. The encoded protein is CASSSPGQGRGET. The complete CDR3 protein is CASSSPGQGRGETQYF.

Regarding this clone: The read terminates 3 residues ahead of where the CDR3 ends, so the germline J gene completes it. The J gene is TRBJ1-4, the V gene TRBV6-2 or TRBV6-3; perhaps TRBD1 as D (5 bases). Germline CDR1 MNHEY, CDR2 SVGEGT. The CDR3 totals 14 residues. CDR3: CASRLTAGANVLFF. CDR3 bases read: TGTGCCAGCAGGCTGACAGCTGGGGCCAACGTA.

As concerns this clone: The read ends 3 residues before the CDR3 terminus; that terminus is restored from the germline J gene. The V call is TRBV9, the J call TRBJ2-7; TRBD1 matches 8 bases. The germline V gene encodes CDR1 SGDLS and CDR2 YYNGEE. After removal of 3 bases from V and 2 bases from J, the junction contained 13 bases not matched to a gene. This CDR3 has 17 amino acids. Incomplete CDR3 DNA: TGTGCCAGCAGCGCCGCCGGGACAGGTGATTCTCCCTACGAG. Protein product: CASSAAGTGDSPYE. The whole CDR3 protein is CASSAAGTGDSPYEQYF.

Note on this clone: The read stops 3 residues short of the end of the CDR3; the missing end is completed from the germline J gene. The V call is TRBV7-9, the J call TRBJ2-7; D is perhaps TRBD1 (6 bases). The germline V and J ends were trimmed by 4 bases and 3 bases, with 13 bases remaining between them. The length of the CDR3 is 14 residues. Germline V gene sequence: CDR1 SEHNR, CDR2 FQNEAQ (reference sequence). The sequenced CDR3 bases are TGTGCCAGCAGCTCCCGGGACAACGACTACGAG. Translation: CASSSRDNDYE. The CDR3 in full is CASSSRDNDYEQYF.

Concerning this clone: The read gets to within 3 residues of the CDR3 end, and the germline J gene fills in the rest. This chain joins TRBV30 and TRBJ2-3, with D uncertain. The CDR3 sequence is 11 residues long. Germline values: CDR1 GTSNPN, CDR2 SVGIG (reference sequence). This chain's CDR3 is CALGLGQPQYF. The sequenced CDR3 bases are TGTGCCTTAGGGTTAGGTCAGCCG.

A remark on this clone: From the germline J gene comes the end of the CDR3, since the read stops 3 residues before it. The genes are TRBV7-9 and TRBJ1-1; TRBD1 matches at 7 bases. The CDR3 contains 15 residues. Germline values: CDR1 SEHNR, CDR2 FQNEAQ (reference sequence). CDR3 DNA (partial): TGTGCCAGCAGCAGGACAGGTATCAGCTCCTACGAG. Protein: CASSRTGISSYE. In full, the CDR3 is CASSRTGISSYEAFF.

About this clone: Sequencing ends 3 residues short of the CDR3 end; the germline J gene provides the rest. The chain uses TRBV7-3 and TRBJ2-7; D not resolved. V was pared by 2 bases and J by 2 bases, with 13 bases between. The germline gives CDR1 SGHTA, CDR2 FQGTGA. The CDR3 has 15 amino acids. The sequenced part of the CDR3 DNA is TGTGCCAGCAGCTTAGCCGCTAAGCCCGCCTACGAG. Translation: CASSLAAKPAYE. The whole CDR3 sequence is CASSLAAKPAYEQYF.

Of note for this clone: Read data end 3 residues before the CDR3 end; the end is taken from the germline J gene. The rearrangement uses TRBV19 and TRBJ1-3, with D possibly TRBD1 on 5 matching bases. The germline V and J ends were trimmed by 6 bases and 0 bases, with 12 bases remaining between them. Germline CDR1 is LNHDA and CDR2 is SQIVND (reference sequence). The CDR3 runs to 15 residues. The CDR3 sequence: CASSLGLLSGNTIYF. The CDR3 bases that were read are TGTGCCAGTAGCCTGGGACTTCTCTCTGGAAACACC. Full variable domain (rest looked up from reference TRBV19 and TRBJ1-3): DGGITQSPKYLFRKEGQNVTLSCEQNLNHDAMYWYRQDPGQGLRLIYYSQIVNDFQKGDIAEGYSVSREKKESFPLTVTSAQKNPTAFYLCASSLGLLSGNTIYFGEGSWLTVV.

A remark on this clone: Read coverage stops 3 residues before the CDR3 terminus; the germline J gene supplies the remainder. The chain combines TRBV7-9 with TRBJ1-2, with a tentative D call TRBD1 (5 bases). The CDR3 is made up of 15 amino acids. The germline V and J ends were trimmed by 0 bases and 4 bases, with 12 bases remaining between them. Looked up from germline, CDR1 is SEHNR and CDR2 is FQNEAQ (reference sequence). CDR3 amino acids: CASSLAPRASYGYTF. Partial CDR3 DNA: TGTGCCAGCAGCTTAGCCCCCAGGGCCAGCTATGGC.

The part of the CDR3 DNA that was read is TGTGCCTGGAGTACGTCAGGGCCAGCCTGGGAGACA. Protein sequence: CAWSTSGPAWET. The full CDR3 protein reads CAWSTSGPAWETAFF. The V gene is TRBV30, the J gene TRBJ1-1; D is possibly TRBD1 (5 bases). With the read ending 3 residues before the CDR3 end, the germline J gene is used to fill in that end. The germline V gene has CDR1 GTSNPN and CDR2 SVGIG (reference sequence). This CDR3 region has 15 residues. Combining the CDR3 with reference TRBV30 and TRBJ1-1 gives the whole variable domain SQTIHQWPATLVQPVGSPLSLECTVEGTSNPNLYWYRQAAGRGLQLLFYSVGIGQISSEVPQNLSASRPQDRQFILSSKKLLLSDSGFYLCAWSTSGPAWETAFFGQGTRLTVV.

Turning to this clone: The read finishes 3 residues shy of the CDR3 end, and the germline J gene is used to complete it. This chain uses TRBV15 with TRBJ1-2; perhaps TRBD1 as D (5 bases). V gave up 6 bases and J gave up 6 bases, with 14 bases separating them. Germline-derived CDR1 and CDR2 are LNHNV and YYDKDF (reference sequence). CDR3 length: 13 residues. This CDR3 is CATRLEGGDGYTF. The part of the CDR3 DNA that was read is TGTGCCACCAGGCTGGAGGGAGGGGATGGC.

In the case of this clone: From the germline J gene comes the end of the CDR3, since the read stops 3 residues before it. This chain connects TRBV7-6 to TRBJ2-3; 9 positions agree with TRBD2. The trim removed 2 bases at V and 2 bases at J, leaving 8 bases unmatched. The CDR3 length is 17 residues. Germline values: CDR1 SGHVS, CDR2 FNYEAQ. Partial CDR3 DNA: TGTGCCAGCAGCTTAAGGAGCGGGGGGCCGAACACAGATACG. Amino acids: CASSLRSGGPNTDT. The full CDR3 protein is CASSLRSGGPNTDTQYF.

Points on this clone: The read stops 3 residues short of the end of the CDR3; the missing end is completed from the germline J gene. This chain links TRBV30 with TRBJ2-7, with 7 bases lining up with TRBD1. CDR1 is GTSNPN, CDR2 SVGIG, per germline (reference sequence). After removal of 0 bases from V and 0 bases from J, the junction contained 8 bases not matched to a gene. CDR3 length: 16 residues. This chain's CDR3 is CAWSVGLTGFSYEQYF. CDR3 DNA (partial): TGTGCCTGGAGTGTAGGACTGACAGGGTTCTCCTACGAG.

As regards this clone: The read ends 3 residues shy of where the CDR3 ends; the end is completed using the germline J gene. J is TRBJ1-6 and V is TRBV5-1, with 8 positions matching TRBD1. Germline assignment: CDR1 SGHRS and CDR2 YFSETQ. V was pared by 4 bases and J by 0 bases, with 9 bases of the junction left unmatched. The CDR3 extends over 18 amino acids. The CDR3 sequence is CASSPDRGWSSYNSPLHF. The part of the CDR3 DNA that was read is TGCGCCAGCAGCCCAGACAGGGGCTGGAGCTCCTATAATTCACCC.

CDR3 DNA (partial): TGTGCCAGCAGCTTAGGACAGGGGGCGTACGAG. Protein: CASSLGQGAYE. The full CDR3 sequence reads CASSLGQGAYEQYF. The chain recombines TRBV7-9 with TRBJ2-7, with TRBD1 matching over 10 bases. The missing CDR3 end, 3 residues past where the read stops, is filled in from the germline J gene. CDR1 and CDR2 from the germline V gene are SEHNR and FQNEAQ (reference sequence). Trimming at V came to 1 base and at J to 4 bases, leaving 1 base not matched to a gene. This CDR3 has 14 residues.

In the case of this clone: With the read ending 3 residues before the CDR3 end, the germline J gene is used to fill in that end. The rearrangement links TRBV7-2 to TRBJ1-2, with D perhaps TRBD1 (5 bases). The ends were cut back, 1 base at V and 0 bases at J, with 9 bases in the middle. The CDR3 is 15 residues long. Germline CDR1 and CDR2: SGHTA and FQGNSA. The sequenced CDR3 bases are TGTGCCAGCAGCTTAGGGGGCAGTCCTAACTATGGC. Translated: CASSLGGSPNYG. The CDR3, in full, reads CASSLGGSPNYGYTF.

Comment on this clone: The observed sequence ends 3 residues before the CDR3 terminus, with the missing tail filled in from the germline J gene. The chain uses TRBV18 and TRBJ1-1, with D possibly matching TRBD1 (5 bases). The CDR3 consists of 14 residues. The germline CDR1 and CDR2 sequences are KGHSH and LQKENI. The germline V and J ends were trimmed by 2 bases and 4 bases, with 11 bases remaining between them. CDR3 protein: CASSPGTSFTEAFF. The DNA read from the CDR3 is TGTGCCAGCTCACCAGGGACTTCCTTCACTGAA.

CDR3 bases read: TGTGCCAGCACAAGACTAGCGGGGAGTCAAGAGACC. Protein sequence: CASTRLAGSQET. The whole CDR3 sequence is CASTRLAGSQETQYF. The rearrangement links TRBV12-3 or TRBV12-4 to TRBJ2-5, with TRBD2 matching over 11 bases. The observed sequence ends 3 residues before the CDR3 terminus, with the missing tail filled in from the germline J gene. The ends lost 7 bases at V and 2 bases at J; junction bases unmatched: 6. This CDR3 spans 15 amino acids.

A remark on this clone: Read data end 3 residues before the CDR3 end; the end is taken from the germline J gene. The V gene is TRBV7-3, the J gene TRBJ2-2; 11 bases map to TRBD1. In germline, CDR1 is SGHTA, CDR2 FQGTGA. This CDR3 comprises 12 residues. CDR3 loop: CASGTGGEKLFF. Partial CDR3 DNA: TGTGCCAGTGGGACAGGGGGGGAAAAG.

For this clone: The observed sequence ends 3 residues before the CDR3 terminus, with the missing tail filled in from the germline J gene. The V and J genes are TRBV29-1 and TRBJ2-1; maybe TRBD1 (5 bases). The length of the CDR3 is 15 residues. CDR1 is SQVTM and CDR2 is ANQGSEA in the germline V gene. The V end lost 6 bases, the J end lost 4 bases, and 19 bases lay between the germline ends. CDR3 region: CSVTRQREIYNEQFF. Partial CDR3 DNA: TGCAGCGTAACGAGACAGAGAGAAATTTACAATGAG.

In the case of this clone: With the read ending 3 residues before the CDR3 end, the germline J gene is used to fill in that end. V and J are TRBV29-1 and TRBJ1-5, with 7 bases lining up with TRBD1. CDR1 SQVTM and CDR2 ANQGSEA come from the germline V gene. The V and J ends lost 4 bases and 6 bases, in that order; junction bases with no gene match: 6. This CDR3 contains 13 residues. CDR3 sequence: CSVARDSSQPQHF. CDR3 bases read: TGCAGCGTTGCCCGGGACAGTAGTCAGCCC.

About this clone itself: The read stops 3 residues short of the end of the CDR3; the missing end is completed from the germline J gene. The chain links TRBV6-1 to TRBJ2-7; no clear D. CDR1 MNHNS and CDR2 SASEGT come from the germline V gene. Trimming removed 0 bases from V and 3 bases from J, with 9 bases in between. The CDR3 totals 14 residues. The CDR3 bases that were read are TGTGCCAGCAGTGAAGCAGGGTTTGTCTACGAG. It codes for CASSEAGFVYE. The whole CDR3 is CASSEAGFVYEQYF.

Details on this clone: The CDR3 end is not reached by the read, which stops 3 residues before it; the germline J gene fills it in. This chain joins TRBV7-9 and TRBJ2-4; the match to TRBD1 covers 8 bases. The CDR3 runs to 14 residues. Germline lookup yields CDR1 SEHNR and CDR2 FQNEAQ (reference sequence). CDR3 DNA, as far as it was read: TGTGCCAGCAGCTGGGGCGGACAGGGCAACGGT. Translating it yields CASSWGGQGNG. The complete CDR3 reads CASSWGGQGNGQYF.

As regards this clone: With the read ending 3 residues before the CDR3 end, the germline J gene is used to fill in that end. The chain links TRBV2 to TRBJ2-6, with D possibly matching TRBD1 (6 bases). The CDR3 runs to 16 residues. V was pared by 8 bases and J by 2 bases, with 16 bases between. CDR1 SNHLY and CDR2 FYNNEI come from the germline V gene. Incomplete CDR3 DNA: TGTGCCAGCCACAGCTTACAGGGAACTGGGGCCAACGTC. Residues: CASHSLQGTGANV. The complete CDR3 protein is CASHSLQGTGANVLTF.